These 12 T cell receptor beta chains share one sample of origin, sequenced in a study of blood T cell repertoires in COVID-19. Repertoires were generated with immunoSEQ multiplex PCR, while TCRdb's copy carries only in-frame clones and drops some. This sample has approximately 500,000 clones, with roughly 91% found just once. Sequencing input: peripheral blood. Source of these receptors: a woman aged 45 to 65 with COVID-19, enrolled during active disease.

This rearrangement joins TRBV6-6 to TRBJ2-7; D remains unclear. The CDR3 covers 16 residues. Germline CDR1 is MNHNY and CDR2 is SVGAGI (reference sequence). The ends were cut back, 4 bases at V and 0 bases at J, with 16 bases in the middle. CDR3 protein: CASSSDDRRSSYEQYF. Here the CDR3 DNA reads TGTGCCAGCAGTTCTGACGATCGACGGAGCTCCTACGAGCAGTACTTC.

The CDR3 DNA sequence: TGCAGCGCTGGACAGAACAATGAGCAGTTCTTC. This encodes CSAGQNNEQFF. V gene TRBV29-1 combines with J gene TRBJ2-1; maybe TRBD1 (6 bases). The CDR3 runs to 11 residues. V lost 7 bases and J 5 bases, leaving 9 bases between the germline ends. Germline lookup yields CDR1 SQVTM and CDR2 ANQGSEA.

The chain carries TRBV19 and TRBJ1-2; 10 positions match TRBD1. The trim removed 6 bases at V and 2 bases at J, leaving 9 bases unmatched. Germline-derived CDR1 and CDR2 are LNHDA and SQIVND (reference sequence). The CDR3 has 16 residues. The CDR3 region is CASRRIGQGVNYGYTF. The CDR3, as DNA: TGTGCCAGTAGGAGGATAGGACAGGGGGTGAACTATGGCTACACCTTC.

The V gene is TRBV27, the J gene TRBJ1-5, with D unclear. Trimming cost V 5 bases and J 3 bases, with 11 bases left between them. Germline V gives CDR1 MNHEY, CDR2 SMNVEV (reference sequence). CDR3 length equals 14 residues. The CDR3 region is CASSGQANNQPQHF. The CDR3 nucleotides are TGTGCCAGCAGTGGGCAGGCTAACAATCAGCCCCAGCATTTT.

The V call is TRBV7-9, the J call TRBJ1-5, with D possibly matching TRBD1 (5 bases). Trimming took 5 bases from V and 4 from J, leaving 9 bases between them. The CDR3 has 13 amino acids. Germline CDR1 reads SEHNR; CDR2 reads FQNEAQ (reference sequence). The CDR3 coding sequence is TGTGCCAGCAGCCGGGGGGAAAATCAGCCCCAGCATTTT. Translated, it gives CASSRGENQPQHF.

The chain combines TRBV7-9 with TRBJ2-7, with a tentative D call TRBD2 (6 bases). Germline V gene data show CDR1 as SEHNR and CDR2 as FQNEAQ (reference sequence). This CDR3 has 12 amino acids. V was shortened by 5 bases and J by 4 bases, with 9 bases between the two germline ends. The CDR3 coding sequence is TGTGCCAGCAGCGCGAGCGGGTACGAGCAGTACTTC. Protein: CASSASGYEQYF.

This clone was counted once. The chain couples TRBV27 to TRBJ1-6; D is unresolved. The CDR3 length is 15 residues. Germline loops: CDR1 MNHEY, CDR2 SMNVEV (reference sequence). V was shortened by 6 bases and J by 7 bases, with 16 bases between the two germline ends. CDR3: CASSVSGEQNSPLHF. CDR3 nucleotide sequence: TGTGCCAGCAGCGTTTCCGGGGAGCAGAATTCACCCCTCCACTTT.

CDR3: CATSDPRRRGPTDTQYF. For the CDR3, the DNA is TGTGCCACCAGTGACCCCCGTAGGCGGGGCCCCACAGATACGCAGTATTTT. V is TRBV24-1 and J is TRBJ2-3; the D gene is possibly TRBD2 (6 bases). The CDR3 has 17 residues. CDR1 and CDR2 (germline): KGHDR, SFDVKD. V lost 4 bases, J lost 2 bases, and 18 bases lay in between.

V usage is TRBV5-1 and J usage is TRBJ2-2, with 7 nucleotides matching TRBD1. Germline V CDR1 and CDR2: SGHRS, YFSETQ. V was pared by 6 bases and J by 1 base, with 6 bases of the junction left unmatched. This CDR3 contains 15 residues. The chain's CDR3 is CASTRDRVNTGELFF. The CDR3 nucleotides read TGCGCCAGCACCCGAGACAGGGTGAACACCGGGGAGCTGTTTTTT.

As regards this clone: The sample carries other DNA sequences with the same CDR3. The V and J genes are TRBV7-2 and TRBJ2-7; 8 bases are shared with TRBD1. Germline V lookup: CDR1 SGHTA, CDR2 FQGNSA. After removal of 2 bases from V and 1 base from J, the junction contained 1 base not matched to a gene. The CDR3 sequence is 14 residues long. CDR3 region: CASSLTGGSYEQYF. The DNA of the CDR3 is TGTGCCAGCAGCTTAACAGGGGGATCCTACGAGCAGTACTTC.

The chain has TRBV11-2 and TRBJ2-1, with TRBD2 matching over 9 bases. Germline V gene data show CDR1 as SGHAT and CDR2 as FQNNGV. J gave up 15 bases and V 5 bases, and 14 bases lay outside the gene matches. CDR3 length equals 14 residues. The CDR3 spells CASSGGVLGLAPFF. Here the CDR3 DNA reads TGTGCCAGCAGCGGAGGGGTTCTAGGACTAGCGCCGTTCTTC.

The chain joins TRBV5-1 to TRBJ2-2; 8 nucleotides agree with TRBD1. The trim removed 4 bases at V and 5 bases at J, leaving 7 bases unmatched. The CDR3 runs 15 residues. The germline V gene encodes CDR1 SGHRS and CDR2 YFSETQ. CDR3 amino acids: CASSRAGGETGELFF. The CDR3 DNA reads TGCGCCAGCAGCCGGGCAGGGGGCGAAACCGGGGAGCTGTTTTTT.